One T cell receptor (beta chain) is described in this entry. The antigen is undetermined. CDR3 length: 15 residues. V shed 4 bases and J 4 bases; nucleotides not matched to a gene: 9. Germline V lookup: CDR1 SQVTM, CDR2 ANQGSEA. This sample stems from a study of T cells in tuberculosis. Across the study: This South African cohort compared adolescents with or without latent tuberculosis against adults with active tuberculosis.

Method: immunoSEQ multiplex PCR; TCRdb's copy keeps in-frame clones and lacks some. This sample yields approximately 46,000 clones, of which over 90% are seen a single time; more than 1.2% belongs to the top ten. The time point here: new active TB diagnosis, blood taken before or within 7 days of starting treatment. Active tuberculosis patients were new diagnoses, HIV-seronegative, South African, and aged 18 years or older. Each donor contributed roughly 92,000 T cells on average, unsorted. Study conclusions and caveats: GMM-specific TCRs were nearer to active tuberculosis alpha repertoires, suggesting expansion.

The sample consisted of PBMCs, taken at tuberculosis diagnosis. This TCR came from an adult with tuberculosis. This chain links TRBV29-1 with TRBJ2-3; the match to TRBD1 covers 9 bases. The CDR3 sequence is CSVATGTGLSDTQYF. The CDR3 coding sequence is TGCAGCGTTGCGACCGGGACAGGGCTTTCAGATACGCAGTATTTT.